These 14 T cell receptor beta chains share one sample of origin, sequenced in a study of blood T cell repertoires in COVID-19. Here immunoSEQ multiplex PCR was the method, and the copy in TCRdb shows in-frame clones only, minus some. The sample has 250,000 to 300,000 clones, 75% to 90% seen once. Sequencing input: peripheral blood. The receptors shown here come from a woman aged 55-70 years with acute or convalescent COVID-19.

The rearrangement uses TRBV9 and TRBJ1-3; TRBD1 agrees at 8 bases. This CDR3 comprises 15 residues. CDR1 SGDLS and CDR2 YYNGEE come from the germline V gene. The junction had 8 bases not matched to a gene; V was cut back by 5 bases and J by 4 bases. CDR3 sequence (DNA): TGTGCCAGCAGTGAGACAGGGGCTCCCGGAAACACCATATATTTT. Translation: CASSETGAPGNTIYF.

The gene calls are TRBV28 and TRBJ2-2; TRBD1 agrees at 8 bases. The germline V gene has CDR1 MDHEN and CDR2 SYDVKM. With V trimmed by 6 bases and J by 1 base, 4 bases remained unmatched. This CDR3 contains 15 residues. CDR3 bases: TGTGCCAGCAGCCGCGGACAGGGGAACACCGGGGAGCTGTTTTTT. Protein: CASSRGQGNTGELFF.

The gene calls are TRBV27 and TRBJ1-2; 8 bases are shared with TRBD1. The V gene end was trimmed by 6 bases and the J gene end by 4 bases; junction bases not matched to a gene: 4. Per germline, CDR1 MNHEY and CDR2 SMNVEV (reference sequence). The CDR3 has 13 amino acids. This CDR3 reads CASRTGAGYGYTF. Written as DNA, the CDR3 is TGTGCCAGCAGGACAGGGGCCGGCTATGGCTACACCTTC.

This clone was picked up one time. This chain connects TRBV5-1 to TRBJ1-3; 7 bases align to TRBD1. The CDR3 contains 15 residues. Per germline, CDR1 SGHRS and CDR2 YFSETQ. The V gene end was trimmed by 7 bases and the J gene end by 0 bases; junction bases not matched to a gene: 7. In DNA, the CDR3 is TGCGCCAGCTGGGAAGACAGGGCCTCTGGAAACACCATATATTTT. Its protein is CASWEDRASGNTIYF.

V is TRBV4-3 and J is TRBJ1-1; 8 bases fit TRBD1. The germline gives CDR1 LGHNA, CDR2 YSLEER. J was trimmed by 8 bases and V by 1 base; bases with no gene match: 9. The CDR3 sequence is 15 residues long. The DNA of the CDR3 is TGCGCCAGCAGCCAAGTTTTGGCAGGGGGCCAGGAAGCTTTCTTT. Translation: CASSQVLAGGQEAFF.

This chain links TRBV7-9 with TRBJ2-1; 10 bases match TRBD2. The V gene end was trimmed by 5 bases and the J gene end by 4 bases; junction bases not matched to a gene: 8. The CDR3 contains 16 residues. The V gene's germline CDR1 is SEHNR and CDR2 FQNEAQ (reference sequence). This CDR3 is CASSPRLAGLYNEQFF. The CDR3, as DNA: TGTGCCAGCAGCCCTCGACTAGCGGGCCTATACAATGAGCAGTTCTTC.

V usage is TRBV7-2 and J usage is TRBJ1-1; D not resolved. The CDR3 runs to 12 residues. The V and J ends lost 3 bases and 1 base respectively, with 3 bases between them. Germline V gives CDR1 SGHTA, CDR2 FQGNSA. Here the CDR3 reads CASSFWNTEAFF. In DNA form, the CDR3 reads TGTGCCAGCAGCTTCTGGAACACTGAAGCTTTCTTT.

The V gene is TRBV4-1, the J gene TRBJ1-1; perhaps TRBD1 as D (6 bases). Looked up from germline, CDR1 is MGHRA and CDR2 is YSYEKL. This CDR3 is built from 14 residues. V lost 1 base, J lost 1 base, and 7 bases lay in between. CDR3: CASSQGTENTEAFF. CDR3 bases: TGCGCCAGCAGCCAAGGGACAGAGAACACTGAAGCTTTCTTT.

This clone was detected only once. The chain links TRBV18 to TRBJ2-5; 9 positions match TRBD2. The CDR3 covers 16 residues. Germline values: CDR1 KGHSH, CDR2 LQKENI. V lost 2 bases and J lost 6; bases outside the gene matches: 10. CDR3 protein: CASSPLVAGEGKTQYF. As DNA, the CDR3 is TGTGCCAGCTCACCATTGGTAGCGGGAGAAGGGAAGACCCAGTACTTC.

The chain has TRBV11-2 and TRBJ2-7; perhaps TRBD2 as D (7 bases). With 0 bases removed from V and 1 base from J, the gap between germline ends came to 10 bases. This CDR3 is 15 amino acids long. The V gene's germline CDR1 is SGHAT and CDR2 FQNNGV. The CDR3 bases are TGTGCCAGCAGCTTAGAACGGGGGGCATCCTACGAGCAGTACTTC. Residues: CASSLERGASYEQYF.

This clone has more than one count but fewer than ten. Written as DNA, the CDR3 is TGTGCCAGCAGCCCAGGGGCCACTGGAAACACCATATATTTT. It translates to CASSPGATGNTIYF. The rearrangement uses TRBV7-3 and TRBJ1-3; tentatively, D is TRBD1 (6 bases). CDR1 and CDR2 (germline): SGHTA, FQGTGA. V was clipped by 5 bases and J by 2 bases, with 10 bases between them. This CDR3 region has 14 residues.

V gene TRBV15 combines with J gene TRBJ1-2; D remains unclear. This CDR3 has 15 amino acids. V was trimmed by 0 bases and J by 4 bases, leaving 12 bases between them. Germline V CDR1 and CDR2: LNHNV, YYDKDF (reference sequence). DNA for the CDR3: TGTGCCACCAGCAGAGATCTTATGGAGGGCTATGGCTACACCTTC. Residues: CATSRDLMEGYGYTF.

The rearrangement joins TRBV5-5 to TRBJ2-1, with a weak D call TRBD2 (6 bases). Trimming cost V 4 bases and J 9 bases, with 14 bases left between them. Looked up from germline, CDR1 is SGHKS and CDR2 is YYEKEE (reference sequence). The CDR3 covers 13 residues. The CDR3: CASSPGTYGEQFF. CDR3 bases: TGTGCCAGCAGCCCCGGGACTTATGGTGAGCAGTTCTTC.

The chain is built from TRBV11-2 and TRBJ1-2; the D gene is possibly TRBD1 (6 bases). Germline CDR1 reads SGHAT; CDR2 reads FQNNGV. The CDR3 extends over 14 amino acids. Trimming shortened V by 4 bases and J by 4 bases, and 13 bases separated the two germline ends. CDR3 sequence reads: CASSSLDSTYGYTF. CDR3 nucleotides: TGTGCCAGCAGCTCTCTGGACAGTACCTATGGCTACACCTTC.